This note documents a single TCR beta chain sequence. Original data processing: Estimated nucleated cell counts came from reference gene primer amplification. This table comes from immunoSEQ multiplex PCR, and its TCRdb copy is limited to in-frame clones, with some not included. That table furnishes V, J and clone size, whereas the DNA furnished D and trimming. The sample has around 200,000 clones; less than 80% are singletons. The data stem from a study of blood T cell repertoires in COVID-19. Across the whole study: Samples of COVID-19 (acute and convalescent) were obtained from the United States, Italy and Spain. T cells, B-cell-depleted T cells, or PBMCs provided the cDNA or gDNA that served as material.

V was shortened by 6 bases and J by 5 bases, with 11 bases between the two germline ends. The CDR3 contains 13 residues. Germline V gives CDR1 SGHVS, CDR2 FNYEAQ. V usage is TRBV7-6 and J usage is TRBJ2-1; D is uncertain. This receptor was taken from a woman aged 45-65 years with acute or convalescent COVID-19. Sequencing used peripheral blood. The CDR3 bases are TGTGCCAGCAGTGGTAGGCGGAACAATGAGCAGTTCTTC. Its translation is CASSGRRNNEQFF.